The subject of this entry is one TCR beta chain. This specimen comes from a study of blood T cell repertoires in COVID-19. Study-level background: Donors in the United States, Italy and Spain gave samples during acute or convalescent COVID-19. Sources were T cells, B-cell-depleted T cells, or PBMCs; the material itself was cDNA or gDNA.

This CDR3 has 15 residues. V was cut by 3 bases and J by 6 bases, with 15 bases left in between. The germline V gene has CDR1 LNHDA and CDR2 SQIVND (reference sequence). As processed by the authors: Scientists estimated how many nucleated cells there were by amplifying reference gene primers. The assay was immunoSEQ multiplex PCR, and TCRdb's table has in-frame clones only and misses some. The DNA was the basis for D and trimming; V, J and clone size are from that table. The repertoire holds around 130,000 clones, with 70% to 90% as singletons. J is TRBJ2-1 and V is TRBV19; D not resolved. This TCR derives from a man in his sixties with acute or convalescent COVID-19. The sequenced sample was peripheral blood. CDR3 in DNA: TGTGCCAGTAGTATTTACCACTCGCTAACCAATGAGCAGTTCTTC. Protein product: CASSIYHSLTNEQFF.